The 16 T cell receptor beta chains below all came from one sample that was sequenced in a study of OX40 agonist ivuxolimab in advanced cancers. Generated by immunoSEQ multiplex PCR, the TCRdb table keeps only in-frame clones and is missing some. The sample consists of some 55,000 clones, around 85% of them appearing once. The sample in question was CD4+ or CD8+ T cells sorted from blood, obtained in a trial of the OX40 agonist ivuxolimab. All receptors come from an adult with an advanced solid tumor such as melanoma, head and neck, liver or kidney cancer.

The rearrangement uses TRBV19 and TRBJ1-4; D is ambiguous. The CDR3 loop spans 16 amino acids. The germline V gene has CDR1 LNHDA and CDR2 SQIVND (reference sequence). Trimming removed 3 bases at V and 0 bases at J, with 11 bases between. The CDR3 nucleotides read TGTGCCAGTAGTATTTTAGATCCCGCAACTAATGAAAAACTGTTTTTT. Its translation: CASSILDPATNEKLFF. The entire variable domain, with the rest obtained from reference TRBV19 and TRBJ1-4, is as follows: DGGITQSPKYLFRKEGQNVTLSCEQNLNHDAMYWYRQDPGQGLRLIYYSQIVNDFQKGDIAEGYSVSREKKESFPLTVTSAQKNPTAFYLCASSILDPATNEKLFFGSGTQLSVL.

This clone has just one count. The chain combines TRBV27 with TRBJ2-7, with D possibly called TRBD1 or TRBD2 (5 bases each). V lost 5 bases and J 2 bases, leaving 13 bases between the germline ends. Germline CDR1 and CDR2: MNHEY and SMNVEV (reference sequence). The CDR3 loop spans 14 amino acids. This CDR3 reads CASSGSGRAYEQYF. The CDR3, as DNA: TGTGCCAGCAGTGGGTCGGGGCGCGCCTACGAGCAGTACTTC.

The gene calls are TRBV6-5 and TRBJ2-1, with 9 bases lining up with TRBD2. V trimming: 6 bases; J trimming: 5 bases; junction bases outside the gene matches: 5. This CDR3 spans 14 amino acids. CDR1 MNHEY and CDR2 SVGAGI come from the germline V gene. The CDR3 DNA reads TGTGCCAGCAGGCCGGCTAGCGGGGACAATGAGCAGTTCTTC. Its protein is CASRPASGDNEQFF.

CDR3 sequence (DNA): TGTGCCAGCAGCCCAGAGGCCGCGAACTATGGCTACACCTTC. This encodes CASSPEAANYGYTF. The chain couples TRBV11-2 to TRBJ1-2; D call uncertain. CDR1 and CDR2 (germline): SGHAT, FQNNGV. The CDR3 runs 14 residues. V gave up 5 bases and J gave up 2 bases, with 12 bases separating them.

The genes are TRBV7-3 and TRBJ1-1; possible D gene TRBD1, 6 bases. The CDR3 length is 13 residues. Germline assignment: CDR1 SGHTA and CDR2 FQGTGA. Trimming took 8 bases from V and 0 from J, leaving 10 bases between them. The CDR3 coding sequence is TGTGCCAGCCGGACAGATTTGAACACTGAAGCTTTCTTT. Protein: CASRTDLNTEAFF.

This sequence joins TRBV9 and TRBJ2-7; maybe TRBD2 (5 bases). Germline CDR1 and CDR2: SGDLS and YYNGEE. The CDR3 spans 14 residues. V lost 4 bases and J 5 bases, leaving 16 bases between the germline ends. The CDR3 nucleotides read TGTGCCAGCAGCTTGAAAAGGGCCGGGGACGAGCAGTACTTC. The encoded protein is CASSLKRAGDEQYF.

The chain combines TRBV4-2 with TRBJ2-7; tentatively, D is TRBD2 (6 bases). V was shortened by 0 bases and J by 3 bases, with 12 bases between the two germline ends. The CDR3 extends over 15 amino acids. CDR1 and CDR2 from the germline V gene are LGHNA and YNFKEQ. DNA of the CDR3: TGTGCCAGCAGCCAAGAGTGGCTAGCGCTCTACGAGCAGTACTTC. Amino acid sequence: CASSQEWLALYEQYF.

A few counts support this clone. This chain connects TRBV15 to TRBJ2-3; D might be TRBD1 (6 bases). CDR3 size: 16 residues. Germline CDR1 LNHNV, CDR2 YYDKDF (reference sequence). V lost 4 bases, J lost 4 bases, and 18 bases lay in between. The CDR3 loop reads CATSTPGQGRADTQYF. The CDR3 DNA is TGTGCCACCAGCACCCCCGGGCAGGGGAGAGCAGATACGCAGTATTTT.

CDR3 region: CAWSEGSGELFF. Here the CDR3 DNA reads TGTGCCTGGAGCGAGGGGTCCGGGGAGCTGTTTTTT. The genes are TRBV30 and TRBJ2-2; D may correspond to TRBD1 or TRBD2 (5 bases each). The CDR3 length is 12 residues. Trimming took off 3 bases at V and 6 bases at J, with 8 bases between the two ends. The germline V gene encodes CDR1 GTSNPN and CDR2 SVGIG (reference sequence). Filled out from reference TRBV30 and TRBJ2-2, the complete variable domain reads SQTIHQWPATLVQPVGSPLSLECTVEGTSNPNLYWYRQAAGRGLQLLFYSVGIGQISSEVPQNLSASRPQDRQFILSSKKLLLSDSGFYLCAWSEGSGELFFGEGSRLTVL.

This chain joins TRBV11-2 and TRBJ2-5; D is perhaps TRBD1 or TRBD2 (5 bases each). The V gene's germline CDR1 is SGHAT and CDR2 FQNNGV. Trimming stripped 5 bases from V and 5 bases from J, with 24 bases between. The CDR3 loop spans 17 amino acids. CDR3 protein: CASSPFATPGHWETQYF. The CDR3 region has the DNA TGTGCCAGCAGCCCGTTCGCGACCCCGGGGCATTGGGAGACCCAGTACTTC.

The V call is TRBV7-2, the J call TRBJ2-3; 10 bases match TRBD2. Germline V gives CDR1 SGHTA, CDR2 FQGNSA. The CDR3 runs 16 residues. Trimming took 4 bases from V and 8 from J; bases not matched to a gene: 12. CDR3 in amino acids: CASSSATAGGGGTQYF. The CDR3 bases are TGTGCCAGCAGCTCAGCTACAGCGGGAGGGGGGGGTACGCAGTATTTT.

The chain joins TRBV2 to TRBJ1-2; the match to TRBD1 covers 7 bases. This CDR3 has 12 amino acids. Germline assignment: CDR1 SNHLY and CDR2 FYNNEI. J lost 4 bases, V lost 8 bases, and 4 bases had no gene match. CDR3 sequence (DNA): TGTGCCAGCTTCCGGGACAGCTATGGCTACACCTTC. Translating gives CASFRDSYGYTF.

The CDR3 DNA sequence: TGTGCCAGCAGCCGTGGGCGGGGGGCCTACAATGAGCAGTTCTTC. This codes for CASSRGRGAYNEQFF. V gene TRBV11-2 combines with J gene TRBJ2-1, with TRBD2 identical over 8 bases. Germline-derived CDR1 and CDR2 are SGHAT and FQNNGV. The CDR3 sequence is 15 residues long. V lost 5 bases and J lost 2; bases outside the gene matches: 5.

For this clone: Without the conserved terminal phenylalanine or tryptophan, this CDR3 likely stems from a read error. The limits of the CDR3 on the DNA are not certain, so only TCRdb's listed CDR3 is given. The CDR3 sequence is CASSAPRDLG. This chain connects TRBV6-5 to TRBJ1-1. In germline, CDR1 is MNHEY, CDR2 SVGAGI. The CDR3 length is 10 residues, termini included.

The chain is built from TRBV7-9 and TRBJ2-2; D possibly uses TRBD1 or TRBD2 (5 bases each). The CDR3 is 15 residues long. V was shortened by 8 bases and J by 2 bases, with 15 bases between the two germline ends. Germline loops: CDR1 SEHNR, CDR2 FQNEAQ (reference sequence). In DNA form, the CDR3 reads TGTGCCAGCTTGCCGGGACCCTCTAACACCGGGGAGCTGTTTTTT. Translation gives CASLPGPSNTGELFF.

V usage is TRBV7-9 and J usage is TRBJ1-6; D perhaps matches TRBD1 (6 bases). The V gene lost 5 bases and the J gene lost 8 bases, with 10 bases spanning the gap. Germline loops: CDR1 SEHNR, CDR2 FQNEAQ (reference sequence). This CDR3 spans 13 amino acids. CDR3 in amino acids: CASSRDTYSPLHF. CDR3 coding DNA: TGTGCCAGCAGCAGGGACACTTATTCACCCCTCCACTTT.